This entry features one TCR beta chain sequence. Its antigen target is currently unknown. The input lacks base qualities; no much larger clone sits a single base away. The collaborating institutions used their own protocols to collect whole blood in K2EDTA tubes. Collaborator samples were shipped for TCRbeta analysis as frozen whole blood, isolated PBMCs, or DNA extracted from either sample type. The source of the sample is a study of blood T cell repertoires in COVID-19 (dated by TCRdb to about 2020). General notes on the study: Samples from collaborators originated in the United States, Italy and Spain and spanned both the acute and convalescent phases of COVID-19. The material from the prospective study consisted of cDNA or gDNA derived from T cells, B-cell-depleted T cells, or PBMCs. Deeply sampled blood TCRbeta repertoires from subjects exposed to, actively infected with, or recovered from COVID-19 were included in the dataset. A freely available public database, intended as a resource for researchers studying the immune response to SARS-CoV-2, is where the repertoires were released. Samples were obtained from the ongoing ImmuneRACE study (first 160 participants) and from 1,200 or so subjects provided by 6 global collaborators. A de-identified subject ID, COVID-19 status, age in years and sex were almost always included in the sample metadata. HLA class I and class II types, where available, came from metadata supplied by the sample provider rather than from assay-based typing. The investigation overall reported the following: The amount of clinical and demographic metadata varied by source and participant and was provided uncurated.

TCRbeta CDR3 regions were amplified from genomic DNA using the immunoSEQ Assay, a bias-controlled multiplex PCR. Per the source publication's procedure: Within the assay, amplification of reference gene primers was used to estimate how many nucleated cells each sample contained. To quantify the absolute abundance of each unique TCRbeta CDR3 rearrangement, sequence reads were collapsed and filtered. For each sample, productive Simpson clonality was calculated by taking the square root of Simpson's diversity index across productive rearrangements. Drawn from immuneACCESS, this table holds only the in-frame rearrangements with V and J called that TCRdb kept. Clones are partly lost; checked studies trace under half to an unresolved V gene and leave the rest unexplained. The V and J calls and clone size come from that table; D and trimming were worked out from the DNA. In this sample the table shows about 43,000 clones, over 80% of which occur a single time. 4.7% of the sample rests with the top ten.

V lost 4 bases and J lost 4 bases; the stretch between them is 10 bases long. Via the germline V gene, CDR1 is MDHEN and CDR2 SYDVKM. Measured from the cysteine to the phenylalanine, the CDR3 is 13 residues long. Only CDR3 DNA is held: 39 bases, read in frame from base 1. This sequence uses TRBV28 and TRBJ1-2; TRBD1 is possibly the D segment (6 matching bases). Sequencing was carried out using peripheral blood. The source is a human donor in a cohort sampled during active COVID-19. The CDR3 in this case is CASSSTGFYGYTF. The DNA is TGTGCCAGCAGTTCCACAGGGTTCTATGGCTACACCTTC.